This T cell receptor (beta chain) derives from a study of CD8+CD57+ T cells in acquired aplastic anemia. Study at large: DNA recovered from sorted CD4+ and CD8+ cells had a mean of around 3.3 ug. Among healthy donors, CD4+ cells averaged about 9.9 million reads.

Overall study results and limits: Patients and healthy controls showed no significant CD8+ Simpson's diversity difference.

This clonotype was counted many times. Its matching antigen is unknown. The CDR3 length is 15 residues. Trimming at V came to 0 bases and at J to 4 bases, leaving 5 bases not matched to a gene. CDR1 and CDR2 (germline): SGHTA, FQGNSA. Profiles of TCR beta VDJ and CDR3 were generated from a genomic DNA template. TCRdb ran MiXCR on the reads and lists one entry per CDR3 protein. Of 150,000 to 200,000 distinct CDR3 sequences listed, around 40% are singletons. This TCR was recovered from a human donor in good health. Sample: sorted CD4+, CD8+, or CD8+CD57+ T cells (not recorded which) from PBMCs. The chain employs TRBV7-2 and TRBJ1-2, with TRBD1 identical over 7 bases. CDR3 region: CASSLAGGGGYGYTF. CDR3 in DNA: TGTGCCAGCAGCTTAGCAGGGGGCGGGGGCTATGGCTACACCTTC.